This T cell receptor beta chain appears in the sequencing data of a study of identical twins. Whole-study results and caveats: Abundant beta clonotypes from cord blood bore fewer insertions; memory repertoires lacked this pattern. Modelling approaches yielded underestimates of out-of-frame TCR alpha sharing between monozygotic twins. Compared with unrelated sharing, twin-shared out-of-frame alpha sequences had more low-probability sequences.

TCRdb ran MiXCR on the 5' RACE reads and lists one entry per CDR3 protein. Among approximately 630,000 distinct CDR3 sequences listed, roughly 6.6% were seen once. With 7 bases clipped from V and 4 bases from J, the junction kept 11 bases outside the gene matches. Germline values: CDR1 MNHNS, CDR2 SASEGT. This CDR3 is built from 16 residues. Healthy Caucasian individuals made up all the donors. This clonotype was counted between two and nine times. The antigen is not known. The data also belong to a second study, concerning yellow fever vaccine responses in identical twins.

The rearrangement links TRBV6-1 to TRBJ2-1; TRBD2 matches at 9 bases. This TCR was sampled from a woman under 30 in good health. Source material: PBMCs. The CDR3 DNA sequence: TGTGCCAGCACTATGAATAGCGGGGGACCGTACAATGAGCAGTTCTTC. Protein sequence: CASTMNSGGPYNEQFF.